A selection of T cell receptor beta chains follows, all from one sample in a study of control samples from healthy donors and cancer patients. TCRdb's copy holds only in-frame clones and misses some; the assay was immunoSEQ multiplex PCR. The profile covers about 55,000 clones, with 95% appearing a single time and about 2.4% taken by the ten largest. Material: blood. These TCRs come from a man aged 25-45 years in good health. CDR3s include the opening cysteine and the closing phenylalanine or tryptophan. The D gene is left open where the match is weak. Some rows mark clone size as missing; the rest say once, few, many or name a class of expanded clone.

TRBV12-3/TRBV12-4	TRBJ1-3	NA	NA	TGTGCCAGTGGCTCTGGAAACACCATATATTTT	CASGSGNTIYF
TRBV2	TRBJ2-2	NA	NA	TGTGCCAGCAGTGATCTGGGGCCCGGGGAGCTGTTTTTT	CASSDLGPGELFF
TRBV2	TRBJ1-1	few	NA	TGTGCCAGCAGTGTGCAGGGCAACACTGAAGCTTTCTTT	CASSVQGNTEAFF
TRBV7-9	TRBJ2-7	NA	NA	TGTGCCAGCAGCCGTACAGGATTCGACGAGCAGTACTTC	CASSRTGFDEQYF
TRBV5-1	TRBJ1-3	NA	NA	TGCGCCAGCAGCTTGGCCGGGGCGGGAAACACCATATATTTT	CASSLAGAGNTIYF
TRBV25-1	TRBJ2-1	NA	TRBD2	TGTGCCAGCCAACCCCAGCGACTAGCGGGACACAATGAGCAGTTCTTC	CASQPQRLAGHNEQFF
TRBV5-6	TRBJ1-5	NA	NA	TGTGCCAGCAGCTACGACCGTAGCAATCAGCCCCAGCATTTT	CASSYDRSNQPQHF
TRBV7-3	TRBJ2-3	once	NA	TGTGCCAGCAGGTCCGGGACCACAGATACGCAGTATTTT	CASRSGTTDTQYF
TRBV5-3	TRBJ2-2	NA	TRBD2	TGTGCCAGAAGCTTGCGGCGGGAGAAAAACACCGGGGAGCTGTTTTTT	CARSLRREKNTGELFF
TRBV30	TRBJ2-4	NA	NA	TGTGCCTGGACTAGGGGGAACATTCAGTACTTC	CAWTRGNIQYF
TRBV27	TRBJ2-7	NA	NA	TGTGCCAGCAGTTTGGGGGGCCCCTACGAGCAGTACTTC	CASSLGGPYEQYF
TRBV11-2	TRBJ2-2	NA	TRBD1	TGTGCCAGCAGCCCGTCTCCTGGGACAGGGAACACCGGGGAGCTGTTTTTT	CASSPSPGTGNTGELFF
TRBV6-2/TRBV6-3	TRBJ2-3	once	TRBD2	TGTGCCAGCAGCAACATAGCGGGAGATACGCAGTATTTT	CASSNIAGDTQYF
TRBV3-1/TRBV3-2	TRBJ2-3	once	NA	TGTGCCAGCAGCCAAGTCGCTCGGGTTGCACAGTATTTT	CASSQVARVAQYF
TRBV6-2/TRBV6-3	TRBJ2-6	NA	NA	TGTGCCAGCAGTTACAGGGTTGGGGCCAACGTCCTGACTTTC	CASSYRVGANVLTF
TRBV27	TRBJ2-1	NA	NA	TGTGCCAGCAGTTTAATCCAGGGGGGAAGCTCCTACAATGAGCAGTTCTTC	CASSLIQGGSSYNEQFF
TRBV6-2/TRBV6-3	TRBJ2-3	NA	NA	TGTGCCAGCAGTTATAGTGACACAGATACGCAGTATTTT	CASSYSDTDTQYF
TRBV6-5	TRBJ1-1	NA	TRBD1	TGTGCCAGCACGGGACAGGGGTACACTGAAGCTTTCTTT	CASTGQGYTEAFF
TRBV5-1	TRBJ1-5	NA	NA	TGCGCCAGCAGCTTTGGGGCCAATCAGCCCCAGCATTTT	CASSFGANQPQHF
TRBV6-5	TRBJ1-1	NA	NA	TGTGCCAGCAGGACGGGGAACACTGAAGCTTTCTTT	CASRTGNTEAFF
TRBV3-1/TRBV3-2	TRBJ1-5	NA	NA	TGTGCCAGCAGCGAACGACAGACAAATCAGCCCCAGCATTTT	CASSERQTNQPQHF
TRBV27	TRBJ1-5	NA	NA	TGTGCCAGCAGTTTTGAGGGATATAGCAATCAGCCCCAGCATTTT	CASSFEGYSNQPQHF
TRBV18	TRBJ1-5	few	NA	TGTGCCAGCTCAGAATATCACAGGGAGAGCAATCAGCCCCAGCATTTT	CASSEYHRESNQPQHF
TRBV28	TRBJ2-5	NA	TRBD1	TGTGCCAGCAGTCCTAGGACAGGGGCGAGTAGAGAGACCCAGTACTTC	CASSPRTGASRETQYF
TRBV6-4	TRBJ2-3	NA	TRBD1	TGTGCCAGCAGTGCCGGGACAGGGGGCGCAGATACGCAGTATTTT	CASSAGTGGADTQYF
TRBV28	TRBJ2-4	NA	NA	TGTGCCAGCAGTTTTGTGGGCGGGGTAGCCAAAAACATTCAGTACTTC	CASSFVGGVAKNIQYF
TRBV9	TRBJ2-6	NA	NA	TGTGCCAGCAGCGTTGGAGTCTCTGGGGCCAACGTCCTGACTTTC	CASSVGVSGANVLTF
TRBV19	TRBJ1-5	NA	TRBD1	TGTGCCAGCGGGACAGGGGGGCGGCCCGGGCAGCCCCAGCATTTT	CASGTGGRPGQPQHF
TRBV5-5	TRBJ1-2	NA	NA	TGTGCCAGCAGCTTGGAGCTGACCTATGGCTACACCTTC	CASSLELTYGYTF
TRBV7-2	TRBJ2-6	NA	NA	TGTGCCAGCAGCCAAGGTGGTGGGGCCAACGTCCTGACTTTC	CASSQGGGANVLTF
TRBV7-9	TRBJ2-1	NA	NA	TGTGCCAGCAGCCTGAAGGAGAATGAGCAGTTCTTC	CASSLKENEQFF
TRBV5-6	TRBJ2-2	NA	NA	TGTGCCAGCAGAGGAAGGCGGACCGGGGAGCTGTTTTTT	CASRGRRTGELFF
TRBV30	TRBJ1-4	NA	TRBD1	TGTGCCTGGAGTTGGACAGGGCGGGATAATGAAAAACTGTTTTTT	CAWSWTGRDNEKLFF
TRBV10-1	TRBJ2-7	few	NA	TGCGCCAGCAGTTCGGGAGACGAGCAGTACTTC	CASSSGDEQYF
TRBV3-1/TRBV3-2	TRBJ2-1	once	TRBD2	TGTGCCAGCAGCGTTACTAGCGACTCCTACAATGAGCAGTTCTTC	CASSVTSDSYNEQFF